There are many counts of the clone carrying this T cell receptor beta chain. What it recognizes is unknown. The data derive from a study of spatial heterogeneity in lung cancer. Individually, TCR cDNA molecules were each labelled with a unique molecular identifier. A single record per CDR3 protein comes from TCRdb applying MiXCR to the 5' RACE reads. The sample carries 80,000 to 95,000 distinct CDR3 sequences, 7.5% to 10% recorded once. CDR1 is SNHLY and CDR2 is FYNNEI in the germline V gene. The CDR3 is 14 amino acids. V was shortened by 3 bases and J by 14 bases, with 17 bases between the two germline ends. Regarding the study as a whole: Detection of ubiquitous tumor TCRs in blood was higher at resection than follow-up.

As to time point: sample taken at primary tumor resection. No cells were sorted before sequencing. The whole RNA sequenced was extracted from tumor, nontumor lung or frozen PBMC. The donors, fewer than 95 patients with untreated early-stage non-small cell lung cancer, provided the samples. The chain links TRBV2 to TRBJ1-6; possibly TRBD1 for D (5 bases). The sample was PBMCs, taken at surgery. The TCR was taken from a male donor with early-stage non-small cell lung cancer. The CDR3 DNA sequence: TGTGCCAGCAGTGAGTCCGGGACGCCGTCGGCCCTCCACTTT. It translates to CASSESGTPSALHF.